This entry lists 4 T cell receptor beta chains sequenced from one sample in a study of regulatory T cells in long-lasting Graves disease. Time point noted: newly diagnosed GD, antithyroid drugs for less than 3 months. Extracted PBMC RNA gave rise to the TCR library. In building TCR beta libraries, iRepertoire HTBI primers were used together with Arm-PCR of CDR3 regions. TCRdb passed the multiplex PCR reads through MiXCR, listing each CDR3 protein once. In the table there are 420,000 or so distinct CDR3 sequences, over 15% of which are singletons. These data were also filed under a second study, of T cells in Graves' hyperthyroidism and ophthalmopathy.

The source material was peripheral blood mononuclear cells (PBMCs), sampled at new diagnosis, from a patient treated with antithyroid drugs. These receptors were taken from a woman between 18 and 29 years old with Graves disease.

At least ten counts were recorded for this clonotype. The V gene is TRBV20-1, the J gene TRBJ2-1; possible D gene TRBD2, 6 bases. V lost 0 bases and J 4 bases, leaving 19 bases between the germline ends. This CDR3 is 17 amino acids long. Germline loops: CDR1 DFQATT, CDR2 SNEGSKA (reference sequence). CDR3 sequence: CSARDIRGTRRYNEQFF. DNA for the CDR3: TGCAGTGCTAGAGATATCCGGGGGACGCGGAGGTACAATGAGCAGTTCTTC.

There are many counts of this clonotype. The V call is TRBV2, the J call TRBJ2-5, with D possibly TRBD1 on 5 matching bases. The germline V gene has CDR1 SNHLY and CDR2 FYNNEI. V gave up 10 bases and J gave up 0 bases, with 9 bases separating them. The CDR3 runs 12 residues. This CDR3 reads CATSDNQETQYF. The CDR3 bases are TGTGCCACTTCGGACAACCAAGAGACCCAGTACTTC.

This clonotype was found many times. The V call is TRBV29-1, the J call TRBJ2-1, with D perhaps matching TRBD2 (5 bases). V gave up 0 bases and J gave up 4 bases, with 13 bases separating them. Germline V gene lookup returns CDR1 SQVTM and CDR2 ANQGSEA. This CDR3 is built from 15 residues. The chain's CDR3 is CSVEDHQGLYNEQFF. As DNA, the CDR3 is TGCAGCGTTGAAGATCACCAAGGACTTTACAATGAGCAGTTCTTC.

This clonotype showed up just a few times. The chain combines TRBV4-1 with TRBJ1-2; D uncertain. The V end was cut by 1 base, the J end by 7 bases, with 7 bases between. The CDR3 runs 12 residues. Germline V lookup: CDR1 MGHRA, CDR2 YSYEKL. DNA of the CDR3: TGCGCCAGCAGCCAAGTAGATTTTGGCTACACCTTC. Protein sequence: CASSQVDFGYTF.